Presented here are 16 T cell receptor beta chains from one specimen sequenced in a study of CD8 T cells in Susac syndrome. RNA was extracted with the RNeasy kit, and a quantity of 0.5 to 1 ug was reverse transcribed using random hexamers. TCRdb processed the immunoSEQ multiplex PCR reads anew with MiXCR; each CDR3 protein has one entry. The repertoire consists of some 99,000 distinct CDR3 sequences, with 85% to 95% occurring once and the leading ten covering 0.3%. The sample taken for sequencing was CD4+ T cells from PBMCs. All receptors come from a human donor with Susac syndrome.

DNA of the CDR3: TGTGCCAGCAGCCAAGATCGAGTCTTTGGAGGGGGGCAGTTCTTC. Encoded protein: CASSQDRVFGGGQFF. V usage is TRBV14 and J usage is TRBJ2-1; D tentatively fits TRBD1 or TRBD2 (6 bases each). This CDR3 has 15 residues. From germline, CDR1 is SGHDN and CDR2 FVKESK. V was trimmed by 0 bases and J by 12 bases, leaving 18 bases between them.

The chain employs TRBV18 and TRBJ1-2; 7 bases map to TRBD1. Germline V gives CDR1 KGHSH, CDR2 LQKENI. The CDR3 length is 13 residues. The trim removed 3 bases at V and 11 bases at J, leaving 9 bases unmatched. CDR3 sequence (DNA): TGTGCCAGCTCACCTGGAGGGGGCGGAGGATACACCTTC. It is translated as CASSPGGGGGYTF.

This clonotype is a singleton in its sample. The rearrangement joins TRBV10-3 to TRBJ2-5, with TRBD1 identical over 8 bases. Per germline, CDR1 ENHRY and CDR2 SYGVKD. The V gene end was trimmed by 6 bases and the J gene end by 4 bases; junction bases not matched to a gene: 7. CDR3 length: 14 residues. The CDR3 region has the DNA TGTGCCATCAGCCACGACAGGGGCAGAGAGACCCAGTACTTC. Translating it yields CAISHDRGRETQYF.

The CDR3 protein is CASSSGTVQETQYF. The CDR3 DNA reads TGTGCCAGCAGCTCCGGGACAGTGCAAGAGACCCAGTACTTC. The chain combines TRBV7-7 with TRBJ2-5, with 7 positions matching TRBD1. This CDR3 has 14 residues. J gave up 2 bases and V 4 bases, and 4 bases lay outside the gene matches. The germline gives CDR1 SSHAT, CDR2 FNYEAQ (reference sequence).

V gene TRBV21-1 combines with J gene TRBJ2-7. TRBV21-1 corresponds to a pseudogene. The CDR3 is 10 amino acids. The CDR3 spells CASSNYEQYF. For the CDR3, the DNA is TGTGCCAGCAGCAACTACGAGCAGTACTTC.

This clonotype turned up a few times. The chain recombines TRBV3-1 with TRBJ2-3; 14 bases agree with TRBD2. Trimming cost V 4 bases and J 4 bases; bases outside gene matches: 4. From germline, CDR1 is LGHDT and CDR2 YNNKEL (reference sequence). This CDR3 spans 16 amino acids. The CDR3 here is CASSPGLAGVADTQYF. Written as DNA, the CDR3 is TGTGCCAGCAGCCCGGGACTAGCGGGGGTCGCAGATACGCAGTATTTT.

CDR3 loop: CASSRGGDTQYF. In nucleotides, the CDR3 is TGTGCCAGCAGCAGAGGAGGAGATACGCAGTATTTT. The genes are TRBV6-2 or TRBV6-3 and TRBJ2-3; the D gene is possibly TRBD2 (5 bases). Germline-derived CDR1 and CDR2 are MNHEY and SVGEGT. This CDR3 has 12 residues. V shed 6 bases and J shed 5 bases, with 9 bases lying between them.

This clonotype was seen a single time. This chain joins TRBV6-5 and TRBJ1-3; possibly TRBD1 for D (5 bases). Germline-derived CDR1 and CDR2 are MNHEY and SVGAGI. The CDR3 extends over 15 amino acids. Trimming took off 2 bases at V and 0 bases at J, with 8 bases between the two ends. CDR3 in amino acids: CASSYRGGSGNTIYF. The CDR3 DNA reads as TGTGCCAGCAGTTACCGTGGGGGCTCTGGAAACACCATATATTTT.

This chain connects TRBV20-1 to TRBJ2-1; 7 nucleotides match TRBD2. The germline gives CDR1 DFQATT, CDR2 SNEGSKA (reference sequence). The trim removed 6 bases at V and 6 bases at J, leaving 11 bases unmatched. The CDR3 length is 14 residues. The CDR3 spells CSAPESGATNEQFF. DNA for the CDR3: TGCAGTGCCCCAGAGAGCGGGGCTACCAATGAGCAGTTCTTC.

The rearrangement links TRBV20-1 to TRBJ2-5, with a weak D call TRBD1 (5 bases). V was trimmed by 3 bases and J by 3 bases, leaving 17 bases between them. This CDR3 spans 15 amino acids. Germline lookup yields CDR1 DFQATT and CDR2 SNEGSKA (reference sequence). The CDR3 DNA sequence: TGCAGTGCTAGGGATATGCAGGGCAGGGAAGAGACCCAGTACTTC. Protein sequence: CSARDMQGREETQYF.

The gene calls are TRBV3-1 and TRBJ2-5, with 7 positions matching TRBD2. The V segment lost 4 bases and the J segment 5 bases; nucleotides outside the gene matches: 4. The CDR3 has 13 amino acids. From germline, CDR1 is LGHDT and CDR2 YNNKEL (reference sequence). The CDR3 nucleotides read TGTGCCAGCAGCCGGACTAGAGAGGAGACCCAGTACTTC. Translating gives CASSRTREETQYF.

This sequence joins TRBV5-1 and TRBJ2-1, with D perhaps matching TRBD1 (6 bases). Looked up from germline, CDR1 is SGHRS and CDR2 is YFSETQ. Trimming removed 0 bases at V and 8 bases at J, with 12 bases between. The length of the CDR3 is 14 residues. This CDR3 is CASSLGQDGDEQFF. DNA for the CDR3: TGCGCCAGCAGCTTGGGACAGGATGGCGATGAGCAGTTCTTC.

This chain connects TRBV20-1 to TRBJ1-2; D may be TRBD1 (6 bases). This CDR3 region has 14 residues. V was clipped by 5 bases and J by 3 bases, with 16 bases between them. The germline gives CDR1 DFQATT, CDR2 SNEGSKA (reference sequence). As DNA, the CDR3 is TGCAGTGCTCCCCGGGGGGCGAATGACTATGGCTACACCTTC. Residues: CSAPRGANDYGYTF.

The chain recombines TRBV12-3 or TRBV12-4 with TRBJ2-5; TRBD1 matches at 9 bases. This CDR3 is built from 15 residues. V shed 3 bases and J 1 base; nucleotides not matched to a gene: 3. CDR3 nucleotide sequence: TGTGCCAGCAGTTTGGGGACAGGGCCCCAAGAGACCCAGTACTTC. Residues: CASSLGTGPQETQYF.

The chain couples TRBV7-9 to TRBJ1-1; possibly TRBD1 for D (6 bases). V lost 1 base and J lost 2, with 17 bases in between. Looked up from germline, CDR1 is SEHNR and CDR2 is FQNEAQ (reference sequence). This CDR3 is built from 17 residues. The CDR3: CASSLGGGERLNTEAFF. The CDR3, as DNA: TGTGCCAGCAGCTTAGGAGGGGGGGAGCGCCTAAACACTGAAGCTTTCTTT.

The rearrangement joins TRBV15 to TRBJ1-1, with D unresolved. The germline V and J ends were trimmed by 1 base and 6 bases, with 15 bases remaining between them. Looked up from germline, CDR1 is LNHNV and CDR2 is YYDKDF (reference sequence). CDR3 length equals 15 residues. CDR3 sequence reads: CATSRGGQAAAEAFF. CDR3 DNA sequence: TGTGCCACCAGCAGAGGAGGTCAGGCCGCCGCTGAAGCTTTCTTT.